A single sample is the source of the 13 T cell receptor beta chains below, sequenced in a study of T-cell reconstitution after alpha-beta-depleted transplantation in children (dated by TCRdb to 2015 to 2016). Libraries came from PCR. TCRdb names Illumina HiSeq 2500 as the instrument used. To normalize quantification of the TCRbeta repertoire, the TCR libraries were built with molecular barcoding that relied on unique molecular identifiers. The public reads were run again by TCRdb, first through fastp at Q25 and then through MiXCR, and only productive beta chains were kept. A single entry per CDR3 protein holds the most common genes and DNA from its merged rows. The sample profile shows about 400,000 distinct CDR3 sequences; 20% of them were found once. Jointly, the top ten make up 3.8% of the sample. Source: PBMCs from the stem cell graft donor, taken from the stem cell graft. The receptors here all came from a human donor who donated a stem cell graft to a child with acute myeloid leukemia.

This clonotype was observed a handful of times. This sequence joins TRBV12-3 or TRBV12-4 and TRBJ2-1; no reliable D call. The CDR3 spans 10 residues. The V end lost 3 bases, the J end lost 9 bases, and 3 bases lay between the germline ends. The DNA for the CDR3 is TGTGCCAGCAGTTTTGGTGAGCAGTTCTTC. Amino acids: CASSFGEQFF.

This clonotype has just a few counts. J is TRBJ2-7 and V is TRBV20-1; no reliable D call. The CDR3 length is 13 residues. The ends were cut back, 3 bases at V and 4 bases at J, with 13 bases in the middle. From germline, CDR1 is DFQATT and CDR2 SNEGSKA (reference sequence). The CDR3 reads CSASGTNGYEQYF. In DNA, the CDR3 is TGCAGTGCTAGTGGTACCAATGGGTACGAGCAGTACTTC.

The CDR3 sequence is CASSLGTGGEETQYF. The DNA for the CDR3 is TGTGCCAGCAGCCTCGGGACAGGGGGAGAAGAGACCCAGTACTTC. This chain connects TRBV4-2 to TRBJ2-5; TRBD1 matches 11 bases. V lost 4 bases, J lost 3 bases, and 4 bases stayed unmatched. CDR1 and CDR2 (germline): LGHNA, YNFKEQ. This CDR3 spans 15 amino acids.

The chain joins TRBV10-3 to TRBJ1-1, with 9 nucleotides matching TRBD1. The CDR3 contains 16 residues. With V trimmed by 3 bases and J by 2 bases, 7 bases remained unmatched. Germline assignment: CDR1 ENHRY and CDR2 SYGVKD. CDR3 coding DNA: TGTGCCATCAGTGATAACGGACAGGGGACTAACACTGAAGCTTTCTTT. Protein: CAISDNGQGTNTEAFF.

This chain connects TRBV12-3 or TRBV12-4 to TRBJ2-3, with D perhaps TRBD1 or TRBD2 (5 bases each). Trimming removed 4 bases at V and 0 bases at J, with 5 bases between. The CDR3 has 13 amino acids. The CDR3: CASSWDSTDTQYF. The CDR3 nucleotides read TGTGCCAGCAGTTGGGACAGCACAGATACGCAGTATTTT.

This clonotype came up a few times. This rearrangement joins TRBV7-8 to TRBJ2-1; 14 nucleotides match TRBD2. CDR1 is SGHVS and CDR2 is FQNEAQ in the germline V gene. After removal of 4 bases from V and 9 bases from J, the junction contained 8 bases not matched to a gene. This CDR3 is built from 16 residues. In DNA form, the CDR3 reads TGTGCCAGCAGCTCCACCGGGACTAGCGGGAGAAGTGAGCAGTTCTTC. Translated: CASSSTGTSGRSEQFF. The variable domain in full, with the rest retrieved from reference TRBV7-8 and TRBJ2-1, is GAGVSQSPRYKVAKRGQDVALRCDPISGHVSLFWYQQALGQGPEFLTYFQNEAQLDKSGLPSDRFFAERPEGSVSTLKIQRTQQEDSAVYLCASSSTGTSGRSEQFFGPGTRLTVL.

This clonotype was found a few times. The chain uses TRBV12-3 or TRBV12-4 and TRBJ2-5; 10 bases align to TRBD2. The CDR3 totals 15 residues. With 6 bases clipped from V and 5 bases from J, the junction kept 9 bases outside the gene matches. Here the CDR3 DNA reads TGTGCCAGCAGCAGGACTAGCGGTGTATATGAGACCCAGTACTTC. It translates to CASSRTSGVYETQYF.

In this sample, this clonotype turned up once. Here the CDR3 DNA reads TGTGCCAGCAGTCGGACTAGCGGGAGAAACACCGGGGAGCTGTTTTTT. Translated: CASSRTSGRNTGELFF. The genes are TRBV6-1 and TRBJ2-2, with 13 bases identical to TRBD2. V lost 5 bases, J lost 2 bases, and 2 bases stayed unmatched. Germline lookup yields CDR1 MNHNS and CDR2 SASEGT. The CDR3 is 16 residues long.

Comment on this clonotype: Because it lacks the conserved phenylalanine or tryptophan at the end, this CDR3 is likely a read error. V gene TRBV6-1 combines with J gene TRBJ1-1, with TRBD1 matching 11 bases. CDR3 length: 14 residues. CDR1 MNHNS and CDR2 SASEGT come from the germline V gene. Trimming took 6 bases from V and 5 from J; bases not matched to a gene: 5. CDR3 amino acids: CASRTGTGGTEAFL. In DNA, the CDR3 is TGTGCCAGCAGAACCGGGACAGGGGGAACTGAAGCTTTCTTA.

This clonotype was counted ten times or more. The gene calls are TRBV9 and TRBJ2-2; TRBD2 aligns across 7 bases. Germline V gene sequence: CDR1 SGDLS, CDR2 YYNGEE. The CDR3 has 15 amino acids. The V gene end was trimmed by 2 bases and the J gene end by 0 bases; junction bases not matched to a gene: 1. The CDR3 spells CASSVAGANTGELFF. In nucleotides, the CDR3 is TGTGCCAGCAGCGTCGCGGGGGCGAACACCGGGGAGCTGTTTTTT.

This clonotype showed up just a few times. This chain connects TRBV20-1 to TRBJ1-5, with D uncertain. With 0 bases removed from V and 0 bases from J, the gap between germline ends came to 27 bases. Germline-derived CDR1 and CDR2 are DFQATT and SNEGSKA (reference sequence). The CDR3 is 21 residues long. The CDR3 region is CSARDSLGPEAGTHSNQPQHF. The CDR3 bases are TGCAGTGCTAGAGATTCCCTAGGGCCTGAGGCCGGAACGCATAGCAATCAGCCCCAGCATTTT.

This clonotype was observed many times. V and J are TRBV20-1 and TRBJ2-1, with 9 bases lining up with TRBD2. The CDR3 consists of 19 residues. CDR1 and CDR2 (germline): DFQATT, SNEGSKA (reference sequence). Trimming removed 0 bases from V and 0 bases from J; junction bases left unmatched: 12. CDR3 amino acids: CSARDNELAGVHSYNEQFF. In nucleotides, the CDR3 is TGCAGTGCTAGAGATAACGAGTTAGCGGGAGTTCACTCCTACAATGAGCAGTTCTTC.

This clonotype was picked up many times. This chain joins TRBV24-1 and TRBJ2-7, with 8 bases fitting TRBD1. The CDR3 runs 15 residues. The trim removed 4 bases at V and 4 bases at J, leaving 8 bases unmatched. Germline values: CDR1 KGHDR, CDR2 SFDVKD. The CDR3 reads CATSDPGQGRYEQYF. DNA for the CDR3: TGTGCCACCAGTGACCCCGGACAGGGAAGGTACGAGCAGTACTTC.